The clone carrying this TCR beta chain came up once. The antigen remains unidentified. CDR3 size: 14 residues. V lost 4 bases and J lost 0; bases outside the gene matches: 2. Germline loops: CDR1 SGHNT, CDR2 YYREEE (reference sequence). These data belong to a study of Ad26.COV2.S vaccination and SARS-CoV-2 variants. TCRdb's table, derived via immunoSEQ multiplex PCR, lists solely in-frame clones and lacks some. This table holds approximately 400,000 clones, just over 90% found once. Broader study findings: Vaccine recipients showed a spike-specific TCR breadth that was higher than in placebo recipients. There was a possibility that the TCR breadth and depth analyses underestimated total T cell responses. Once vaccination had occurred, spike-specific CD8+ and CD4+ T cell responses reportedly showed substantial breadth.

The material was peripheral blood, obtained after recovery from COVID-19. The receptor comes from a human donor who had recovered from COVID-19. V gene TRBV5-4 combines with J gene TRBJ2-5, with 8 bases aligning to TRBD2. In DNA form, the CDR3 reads TGTGCCAGCAGCGAACTAGCGGACCAAGAGACCCAGTACTTC. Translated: CASSELADQETQYF.